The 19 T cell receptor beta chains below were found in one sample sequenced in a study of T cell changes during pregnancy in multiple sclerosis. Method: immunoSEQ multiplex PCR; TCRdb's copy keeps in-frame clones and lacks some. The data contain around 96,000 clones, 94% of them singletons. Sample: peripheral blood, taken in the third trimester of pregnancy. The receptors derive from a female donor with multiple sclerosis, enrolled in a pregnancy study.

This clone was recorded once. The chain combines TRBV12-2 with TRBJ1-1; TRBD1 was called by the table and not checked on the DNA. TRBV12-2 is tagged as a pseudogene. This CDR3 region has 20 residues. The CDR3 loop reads CASRPSLRVGDRSPNTEAFF. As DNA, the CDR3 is TGTGCAAGTCGCCCTTCTCTACGGGTGGGGGACAGAAGTCCGAACACTGAAGCTTTCTTT.

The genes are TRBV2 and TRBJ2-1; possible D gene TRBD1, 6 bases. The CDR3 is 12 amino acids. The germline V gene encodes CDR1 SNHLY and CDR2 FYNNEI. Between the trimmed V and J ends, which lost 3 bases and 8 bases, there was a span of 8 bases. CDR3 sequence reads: CASSDNRDEQFF. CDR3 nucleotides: TGTGCCAGCAGTGATAACAGGGATGAGCAGTTCTTC.

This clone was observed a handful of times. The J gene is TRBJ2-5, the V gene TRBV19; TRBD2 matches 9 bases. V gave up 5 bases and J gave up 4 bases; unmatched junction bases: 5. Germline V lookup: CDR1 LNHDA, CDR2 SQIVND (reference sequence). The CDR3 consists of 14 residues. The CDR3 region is CASSLGTSPETQYF. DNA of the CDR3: TGTGCCAGTAGTTTAGGGACTAGCCCAGAGACCCAGTACTTC.

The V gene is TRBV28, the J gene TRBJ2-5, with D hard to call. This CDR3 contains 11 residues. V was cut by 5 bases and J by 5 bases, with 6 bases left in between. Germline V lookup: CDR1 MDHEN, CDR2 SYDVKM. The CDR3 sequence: CASSPHETQYF. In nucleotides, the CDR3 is TGTGCCAGCAGTCCCCATGAGACCCAGTACTTC.

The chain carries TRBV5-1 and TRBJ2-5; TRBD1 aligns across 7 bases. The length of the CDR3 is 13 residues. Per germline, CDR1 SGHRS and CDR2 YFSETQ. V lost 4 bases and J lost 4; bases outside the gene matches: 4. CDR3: CASSPTGTETQYF. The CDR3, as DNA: TGCGCCAGCAGCCCGACAGGGACAGAGACCCAGTACTTC.

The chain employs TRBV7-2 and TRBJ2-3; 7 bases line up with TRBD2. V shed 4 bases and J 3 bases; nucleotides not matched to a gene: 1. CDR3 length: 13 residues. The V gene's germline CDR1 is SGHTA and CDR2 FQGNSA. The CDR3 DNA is TGTGCCAGCAGCTCCGGGGGGACAGATACGCAGTATTTT. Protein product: CASSSGGTDTQYF.

The CDR3 spells CASSLFPGGEQFF. The CDR3 DNA follows: TGTGCCAGCAGCTTGTTTCCGGGAGGCGAGCAGTTCTTC. The chain uses TRBV5-6 and TRBJ2-1, with 7 bases that match TRBD2. Unmatched junction bases numbered 5, after V lost 1 base and J lost 10 bases. The CDR3 extends over 13 amino acids. Germline assignment: CDR1 SGHDT and CDR2 YYEEEE.

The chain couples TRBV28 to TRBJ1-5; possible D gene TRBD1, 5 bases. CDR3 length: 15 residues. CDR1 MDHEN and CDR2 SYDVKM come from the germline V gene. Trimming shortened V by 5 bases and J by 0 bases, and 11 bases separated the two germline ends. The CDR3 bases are TGTGCCAGCAGTAGGACAAGGAATAGCAATCAGCCCCAGCATTTT. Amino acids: CASSRTRNSNQPQHF.

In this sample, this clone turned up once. The CDR3 DNA sequence: TGTGCCAGCAGTCCACGACTAGCGGGGGTGAGTGGCTATTACAATGAGCAGTTCTTC. Its translation: CASSPRLAGVSGYYNEQFF. V usage is TRBV27 and J usage is TRBJ2-1, with 12 bases identical to TRBD2. The V gene's germline CDR1 is MNHEY and CDR2 SMNVEV (reference sequence). The CDR3 loop spans 19 amino acids. Germline trimming cut 5 bases from V and 4 bases from J; bases unmatched to any gene: 15.

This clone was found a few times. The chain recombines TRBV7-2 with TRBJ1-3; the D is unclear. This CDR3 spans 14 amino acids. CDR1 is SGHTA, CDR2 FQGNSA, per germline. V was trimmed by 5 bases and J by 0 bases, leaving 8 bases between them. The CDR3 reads CASSPPSSGNTIYF. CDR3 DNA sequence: TGTGCCAGCAGCCCCCCCAGCTCTGGAAACACCATATATTTT.

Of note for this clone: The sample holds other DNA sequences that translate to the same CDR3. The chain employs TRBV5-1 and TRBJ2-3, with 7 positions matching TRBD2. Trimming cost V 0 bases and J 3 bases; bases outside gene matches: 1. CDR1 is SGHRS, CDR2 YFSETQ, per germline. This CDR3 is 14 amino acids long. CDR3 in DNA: TGCGCCAGCAGCTTGGCGGGGGGAACAGATACGCAGTATTTT. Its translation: CASSLAGGTDTQYF. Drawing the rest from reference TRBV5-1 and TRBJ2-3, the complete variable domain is KAGVTQTPRYLIKTRGQQVTLSCSPISGHRSVSWYQQTPGQGLQFLFEYFSETQRNKGNFPGRFSGRQFSNSRSEMNVSTLELGDSALYLCASSLAGGTDTQYFGPGTRLTVL.

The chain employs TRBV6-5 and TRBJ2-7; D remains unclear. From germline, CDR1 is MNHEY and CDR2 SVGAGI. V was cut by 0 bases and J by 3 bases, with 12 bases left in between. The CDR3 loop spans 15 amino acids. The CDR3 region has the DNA TGTGCCAGCAGTTACTCGAGGATAGCCGACTACGAGCAGTACTTC. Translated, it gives CASSYSRIADYEQYF.

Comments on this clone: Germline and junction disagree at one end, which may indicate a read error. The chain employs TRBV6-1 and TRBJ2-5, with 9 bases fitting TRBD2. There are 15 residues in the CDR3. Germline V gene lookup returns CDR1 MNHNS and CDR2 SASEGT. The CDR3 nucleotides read TGTGCCAGCAGAGAAGTAGCGGGGGCTGCAGAGACCCAGTACTTC. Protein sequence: CASREVAGAAETQYF.

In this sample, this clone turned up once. The CDR3 nucleotides are TGTGCCAGCAGCTTTTCTCTAGCGGAGGCGGGCGAGCAGTACTTC. Protein sequence: CASSFSLAEAGEQYF. The chain is built from TRBV7-8 and TRBJ2-7; the match to TRBD2 covers 7 bases. The trim removed 3 bases at V and 6 bases at J, leaving 11 bases unmatched. The germline gives CDR1 SGHVS, CDR2 FQNEAQ. This CDR3 has 15 residues.

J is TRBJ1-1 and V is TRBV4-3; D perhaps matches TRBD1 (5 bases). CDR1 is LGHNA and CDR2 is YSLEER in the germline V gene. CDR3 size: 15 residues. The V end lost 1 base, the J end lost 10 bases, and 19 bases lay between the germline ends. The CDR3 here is CASSQAGPGPNRAFF. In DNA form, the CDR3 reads TGCGCCAGCAGCCAAGCCGGTCCAGGGCCGAACAGAGCTTTCTTT.

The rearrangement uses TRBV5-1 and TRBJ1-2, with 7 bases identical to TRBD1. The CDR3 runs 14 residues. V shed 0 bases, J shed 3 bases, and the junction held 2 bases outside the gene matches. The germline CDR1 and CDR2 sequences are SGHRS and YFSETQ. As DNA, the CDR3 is TGCGCCAGCAGCTTGGGGCAGGGGGACTATGGCTACACCTTC. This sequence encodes CASSLGQGDYGYTF.

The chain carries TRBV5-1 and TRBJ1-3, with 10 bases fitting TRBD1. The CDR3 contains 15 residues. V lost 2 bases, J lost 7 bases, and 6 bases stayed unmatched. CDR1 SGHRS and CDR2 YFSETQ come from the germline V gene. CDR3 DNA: TGCGCCAGCAGCTTAGCCGGGACAGGGGTGAACACCATATATTTT. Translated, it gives CASSLAGTGVNTIYF.

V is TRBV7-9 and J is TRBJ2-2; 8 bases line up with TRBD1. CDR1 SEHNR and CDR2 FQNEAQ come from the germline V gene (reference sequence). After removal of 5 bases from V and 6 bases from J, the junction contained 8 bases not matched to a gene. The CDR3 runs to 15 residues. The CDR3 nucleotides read TGTGCCAGCAGCCTGGGACAGGCAGTTTCCGGGGAGCTGTTTTTT. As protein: CASSLGQAVSGELFF. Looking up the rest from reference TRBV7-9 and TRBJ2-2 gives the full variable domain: DTGVSQNPRHKITKRGQNVTFRCDPISEHNRLYWYRQTLGQGPEFLTYFQNEAQLEKSRLLSDRFSAERPKGSFSTLEIQRTEQGDSAMYLCASSLGQAVSGELFFGEGSRLTVL.

The CDR3, as DNA: TGTGCCAGCAGCGGGGTGGGGGATACAGGGGTTGGCTACACCTTC. Translated, it gives CASSGVGDTGVGYTF. The chain recombines TRBV7-9 with TRBJ1-2, with TRBD1 matching over 7 bases. In germline, CDR1 is SEHNR, CDR2 FQNEAQ (reference sequence). The CDR3 contains 15 residues. J was trimmed by 7 bases and V by 5 bases; bases with no gene match: 13.